Below, 2 T cell receptor beta chains from the same sample are listed, as sequenced in a study of T cell changes during pregnancy in multiple sclerosis. Clones were sequenced by immunoSEQ multiplex PCR, and TCRdb holds only the in-frame ones, with some missing. Of 29,000 or so clones listed, approximately 89% were seen once; the top ten hold approximately 6.8%. The sample was CD8+ T cells from peripheral blood mononuclear cells, taken after pregnancy. These receptors were taken from a female donor with multiple sclerosis, enrolled in a pregnancy study.

The chain employs TRBV5-6 and TRBJ2-7; D possibly corresponds to TRBD2 (5 bases). Trimming left V 1 base short and J 2 bases short, with 10 bases between. Looked up from germline, CDR1 is SGHDT and CDR2 is YYEEEE. The CDR3 runs to 14 residues. CDR3 protein: CASSLNGIPYEQYF. The CDR3 DNA reads as TGTGCCAGCAGCTTGAACGGGATCCCCTACGAGCAGTACTTC.

The chain employs TRBV19 and TRBJ2-2, with 12 nucleotides matching TRBD2. The CDR3 extends over 19 amino acids. From germline, CDR1 is LNHDA and CDR2 SQIVND (reference sequence). The J segment lost 7 bases and the V segment lost 6 bases, leaving 18 bases of the junction unmatched. The CDR3 DNA is TGTGCCAGTAGCCCGTTTACAGTGACTAGCGGGAGTGTTGGCGGGGAGCTGTTTTTT. This codes for CASSPFTVTSGSVGGELFF.